One and the same sample provided the 4 T cell receptor beta chains below, sequenced in a study of cytomegalovirus exposure and HLA in healthy donors. PCR amplification relied on 60 Vbeta primers (plus 13 Jbeta primers). Clones were sequenced by immunoSEQ multiplex PCR, and TCRdb holds only the in-frame ones, with some missing. The data show roughly 200,000 clones, 65% to 85% seen once. The specimen sequenced was PBMCs. These receptors were taken from a boy aged 2 to 9 in good health and CMV-seronegative.

The chain combines TRBV7-6 with TRBJ1-2, with a possible D match to TRBD1 (5 bases). Trimming left V 2 bases short and J 0 bases short, with 10 bases between. The CDR3 is 15 amino acids. Looked up from germline, CDR1 is SGHVS and CDR2 is FNYEAQ. This chain's CDR3 is CASSLLGGSNYGYTF. CDR3 sequence (DNA): TGTGCCAGCAGCTTACTCGGGGGATCTAACTATGGCTACACCTTC.

The chain links TRBV27 to TRBJ2-3, with D perhaps matching TRBD1 (5 bases). Trimming took 4 bases from V and 1 from J, leaving 15 bases between them. Germline loops: CDR1 MNHEY, CDR2 SMNVEV (reference sequence). The CDR3 extends over 16 amino acids. CDR3: CASSSPRVSGTDTQYF. CDR3 nucleotide sequence: TGTGCCAGCAGTTCCCCCAGGGTGTCGGGCACAGATACGCAGTATTTT.

The gene calls are TRBV9 and TRBJ1-2, with D tentatively TRBD1 (6 bases). V lost 1 base and J 3 bases, leaving 10 bases between the germline ends. The CDR3 runs to 14 residues. The germline CDR1 and CDR2 sequences are SGDLS and YYNGEE. The chain's CDR3 is CASSVHEGDYGYTF. Written as DNA, the CDR3 is TGTGCCAGCAGCGTACATGAGGGGGACTATGGCTACACCTTC.

The chain is built from TRBV5-6 and TRBJ2-7, with 9 bases matching TRBD1. The CDR3 length is 14 residues. Germline-derived CDR1 and CDR2 are SGHDT and YYEEEE. The J segment lost 1 base and the V segment lost 4 bases, leaving 3 bases of the junction unmatched. CDR3 nucleotides: TGTGCCAGCAGCCCGGGACAGGGATCCTACGAGCAGTACTTC. Translation: CASSPGQGSYEQYF.